This passage covers 16 T cell receptor beta chains from one sample sequenced in a study of T cell responses to AZD1222 COVID-19 vaccine. Libraries were prepared by immunoSEQ multiplex PCR; TCRdb keeps only in-frame clonotypes and omits some of them. The data show fewer than 200,000 clones, 70% to 90% seen once. The input for sequencing was peripheral blood, taken on day 0 of AZD1222 vaccination. These receptors all come from an adult in good health.

The chain carries TRBV11-2 and TRBJ1-1; perhaps TRBD1 as D (6 bases). Trimming took 1 base from V and 5 from J, leaving 11 bases between them. Germline values: CDR1 SGHAT, CDR2 FQNNGV. CDR3 size: 14 residues. The DNA for the CDR3 is TGTGCCAGCAGCTTAGGATTAGGGGGGACTGAAGCTTTCTTT. This sequence encodes CASSLGLGGTEAFF.

The chain carries TRBV5-1 and TRBJ2-6; TRBD1 agrees at 11 bases. Germline CDR1 and CDR2: SGHRS and YFSETQ. The CDR3 has 17 amino acids. V trimming: 3 bases; J trimming: 0 bases; junction bases outside the gene matches: 2. CDR3 loop: CASSSGQGDSGANVLTF. CDR3 DNA sequence: TGCGCCAGCAGCTCGGGACAGGGGGACTCTGGGGCCAACGTCCTGACTTTC.

The chain links TRBV13 to TRBJ2-7; perhaps TRBD2 as D (5 bases). CDR3 size: 16 residues. Trimming stripped 4 bases from V and 5 bases from J, with 21 bases between. CDR1 and CDR2 from the germline V gene are PRHDT and FYEKMQ (reference sequence). CDR3 bases: TGTGCCAGCAGCTGGCAAATAGTGCTGACTACGGACGAGCAGTACTTC. Amino acid sequence: CASSWQIVLTTDEQYF.

The chain joins TRBV12-5 to TRBJ2-5; the D is unclear. Deletions cut 1 base from V and 5 bases from J, with 2 bases between. The CDR3 contains 11 residues. Germline V lookup: CDR1 LGHNT, CDR2 FRNRAP. In DNA form, the CDR3 reads TGTGCTAGTGGTTTGGGGGAGACCCAGTACTTC. Its protein is CASGLGETQYF.

The gene calls are TRBV24-1 and TRBJ2-1, with TRBD1 identical over 7 bases. Unmatched junction bases numbered 4, after V lost 3 bases and J lost 3 bases. The germline CDR1 and CDR2 sequences are KGHDR and SFDVKD. The CDR3 runs to 15 residues. The CDR3 sequence is CATSDRGRNYNEQFF. The CDR3 DNA reads TGTGCCACCAGTGATAGGGGGCGAAACTACAATGAGCAGTTCTTC.

The V gene is TRBV18, the J gene TRBJ1-4; 7 bases are a match to TRBD1. J lost 8 bases, V lost 3 bases, and 3 bases had no gene match. The CDR3 consists of 13 residues. Germline V CDR1 and CDR2: KGHSH, LQKENI. The CDR3 DNA sequence: TGTGCCAGCTCACCCGGGACAGCAGAAAAACTGTTTTTT. Residues: CASSPGTAEKLFF. Supplemented by reference TRBV18 and TRBJ1-4, the full variable domain reads NAGVMQNPRHLVRRRGQEARLRCSPMKGHSHVYWYRQLPEEGLKFMVYLQKENIIDESGMPKERFSAEFPKEGPSILRIQQVVRGDSAAYFCASSPGTAEKLFFGSGTQLSVL.

This clone appeared once. The V and J genes are TRBV5-4 and TRBJ2-5; D is ambiguous. V was shortened by 5 bases and J by 14 bases, with 16 bases between the two germline ends. The CDR3 consists of 11 residues. The germline V gene has CDR1 SGHNT and CDR2 YYREEE (reference sequence). Here the CDR3 reads CASSYGWDFYF. For the CDR3, the DNA is TGTGCCAGCAGTTACGGATGGGATTTCTACTTC.

The chain joins TRBV18 to TRBJ2-7, with TRBD2 identical over 9 bases. With V trimmed by 4 bases and J by 4 bases, 5 bases remained unmatched. This CDR3 comprises 14 residues. Germline V gene sequence: CDR1 KGHSH, CDR2 LQKENI. The CDR3 DNA is TGTGCCAGCTCACAAGCGCGGGGGGGTTACGAGCAGTACTTC. Protein: CASSQARGGYEQYF.

This clone was detected a few times. The chain recombines TRBV6-1 with TRBJ1-2, with D unclear. V was cut by 1 base and J by 4 bases, with 7 bases left in between. CDR1 is MNHNS, CDR2 SASEGT, per germline. CDR3 length equals 13 residues. CDR3 nucleotide sequence: TGTGCCAGCAGTGAAGGGGATGGCTATGGCTACACCTTC. It yields the protein CASSEGDGYGYTF.

The V and J genes are TRBV2 and TRBJ1-4; perhaps TRBD1 as D (5 bases). Germline CDR1 SNHLY, CDR2 FYNNEI. Deletions cut 0 bases from V and 5 bases from J, with 7 bases between. This CDR3 has 14 residues. The CDR3 region has the DNA TGTGCCAGCAGTGAAGCAGGGGAAAATGAAAAACTGTTTTTT. It translates to CASSEAGENEKLFF. The full variable domain, rest sourced from reference TRBV2 and TRBJ1-4, is EPEVTQTPSHQVTQMGQEVILRCVPISNHLYFYWYRQILGQKVEFLVSFYNNEISEKSEIFDDQFSVERPDGSNFTLKIRSTKLEDSAMYFCASSEAGENEKLFFGSGTQLSVL.

The V gene is TRBV6-6, the J gene TRBJ2-7; the D is unclear. Germline V CDR1 and CDR2: MNHNY, SVGAGI (reference sequence). This CDR3 is 12 amino acids long. Trimming removed 5 bases from V and 6 bases from J, with 11 bases in between. CDR3 protein: CASSRTLIEQYF. Here the CDR3 DNA reads TGTGCCAGCAGTCGAACTTTGATCGAGCAGTACTTC.

The rearrangement joins TRBV18 to TRBJ1-2; D is ambiguous. Trimming shortened V by 3 bases and J by 1 base, and 9 bases separated the two germline ends. This CDR3 has 14 amino acids. Germline lookup yields CDR1 KGHSH and CDR2 LQKENI. The DNA of the CDR3 is TGTGCCAGCTCACCTGGCGTAAATAACTATGGCTACACCTTC. Translated: CASSPGVNNYGYTF.

The chain uses TRBV28 and TRBJ2-7; 12 nucleotides agree with TRBD2. In germline, CDR1 is MDHEN, CDR2 SYDVKM. There are 17 residues in the CDR3. V shed 5 bases, J shed 7 bases, and the junction held 15 bases outside the gene matches. CDR3 coding DNA: TGTGCCAGCAGTCCCCCCGCCCTAGCGGGAGGGCCGAAAGAGCAGTACTTC. It translates to CASSPPALAGGPKEQYF.

V usage is TRBV28 and J usage is TRBJ2-6; maybe TRBD1 (5 bases). CDR1 and CDR2 from the germline V gene are MDHEN and SYDVKM. The CDR3 length is 16 residues. The V end lost 1 base, the J end lost 0 bases, and 7 bases lay between the germline ends. As DNA, the CDR3 is TGTGCCAGCAGTTTATATGGGGCCTCTGGGGCCAACGTCCTGACTTTC. Residues: CASSLYGASGANVLTF.

V gene TRBV18 combines with J gene TRBJ2-5; a weak D match, TRBD1 (8 bases). V lost 11 bases and J lost 4, with 17 bases in between. CDR1 KGHSH and CDR2 LQKENI come from the germline V gene. The CDR3 has 13 residues. The CDR3 DNA reads as TGTGCCCTAACAGGGGGGGCGGGAGAGACCCAGTACTTC. Amino acids: CALTGGAGETQYF. Full variable domain (outside the CDR3, taken from reference TRBV18 and TRBJ2-5): NAGVMQNPRHLVRRRGQEARLRCSPMKGHSHVYWYRQLPEEGLKFMVYLQKENIIDESGMPKERFSAEFPKEGPSILRIQQVVRGDSAAYFCALTGGAGETQYFGPGTRLLVL.

This chain uses TRBV7-6 with TRBJ2-1; D remains ambiguous. CDR3 size: 14 residues. Germline V gene sequence: CDR1 SGHVS, CDR2 FNYEAQ. Deletions cut 1 base from V and 5 bases from J, with 9 bases between. DNA for the CDR3: TGTGCCAGCAGCTTAGACTATCCTCACAATGAGCAGTTCTTC. Protein: CASSLDYPHNEQFF.